The 19 T cell receptor beta chains below come from one sample, sequenced in a study of cytomegalovirus exposure and HLA in healthy donors. The protocol was immunoSEQ multiplex PCR, while the TCRdb copy is restricted to in-frame clones and leaves out a portion. The sample contains 95,000 to 150,000 clones, 90% to 96% of which appear only once. The sequenced sample consisted of PBMCs. All receptors come from a man aged 18 to 30 in good health and CMV-seronegative.

V usage is TRBV6-5 and J usage is TRBJ2-7; D might be TRBD2 (5 bases). Germline lookup yields CDR1 MNHEY and CDR2 SVGAGI. This CDR3 is 11 amino acids long. V gave up 6 bases and J gave up 3 bases, with 6 bases separating them. The CDR3, as DNA: TGTGCCAGCAGACTAGGCTACGAGCAGTACTTC. This encodes CASRLGYEQYF.

The CDR3, as DNA: TGTGCCAGCTCGGGGACAGGGACTTCCTACGAGCAGTACTTC. Translating gives CASSGTGTSYEQYF. The V and J genes are TRBV28 and TRBJ2-7; 9 bases are a match to TRBD1. Per germline, CDR1 MDHEN and CDR2 SYDVKM. Trimming took 8 bases from V and 1 from J; bases not matched to a gene: 6. This CDR3 region has 14 residues.

This chain links TRBV7-9 with TRBJ2-1, with D unclear. Germline CDR1 is SEHNR and CDR2 is FQNEAQ (reference sequence). CDR3 length: 11 amino acids. The V end lost 2 bases, the J end lost 10 bases, and 6 bases lay between the germline ends. DNA for the CDR3: TGTGCCAGCAGCTTACTGAGGGAGCAGTTCTTC. Translated: CASSLLREQFF.

There are a few counts of this clone. V gene TRBV30 combines with J gene TRBJ2-3, with D perhaps TRBD1 (8 bases). The ends were cut back, 3 bases at V and 5 bases at J, with 18 bases in the middle. Per germline, CDR1 GTSNPN and CDR2 SVGIG (reference sequence). The CDR3 length is 15 residues. The CDR3 DNA follows: TGTGCCTGGAGCCGTACAGGGGGGGGTTTAGATACGCAGTATTTT. This encodes CAWSRTGGGLDTQYF.

This chain uses TRBV28 with TRBJ1-5; 8 nucleotides agree with TRBD1. This CDR3 contains 16 residues. J was trimmed by 4 bases and V by 3 bases; bases with no gene match: 8. Germline V gene lookup returns CDR1 MDHEN and CDR2 SYDVKM. The CDR3 coding sequence is TGTGCCAGCAGTTTTATAAATTACAGGGGGAATCAGCCCCAGCATTTT. It is translated as CASSFINYRGNQPQHF.

The chain has TRBV4-1 and TRBJ2-2, with D perhaps TRBD2 (6 bases). This CDR3 has 14 amino acids. Germline-derived CDR1 and CDR2 are MGHRA and YSYEKL. Trimming stripped 8 bases from V and 8 bases from J, with 18 bases between. The chain's CDR3 is CASGRSWLEGELFF. CDR3 bases: TGCGCCAGCGGGAGGTCCTGGCTTGAGGGGGAGCTGTTTTTT.

The chain has TRBV21-1 and TRBJ2-5; TRBD1 reflects the table's D call only, with no check against the DNA. TRBV21-1 is labeled a pseudogene. The CDR3 spans 13 residues. CDR3 in DNA: TGTGCCAGCAGGGAAGGCAGGGAAGAGACCCAGTACTTC. Its translation is CASREGREETQYF.

J is TRBJ1-2 and V is TRBV5-6; TRBD1 is a possible D gene (6 bases). Trimming removed 5 bases from V and 0 bases from J, with 14 bases in between. Per the germline V gene, CDR1 is SGHDT and CDR2 is YYEEEE. CDR3 length: 15 residues. This CDR3 reads CASRGVAGANYGYTF. The CDR3 coding sequence is TGTGCCAGCAGGGGGGTGGCAGGGGCTAACTATGGCTACACCTTC.

The V gene is TRBV28, the J gene TRBJ2-3; 12 nucleotides match TRBD2. The germline V gene has CDR1 MDHEN and CDR2 SYDVKM. This CDR3 has 19 residues. J lost 6 bases, V lost 2 bases, and 15 bases had no gene match. CDR3: CASSLEASGRAVYWDTQYF. The CDR3 coding sequence is TGTGCCAGCAGTTTAGAGGCTAGCGGGAGGGCCGTTTACTGGGATACGCAGTATTTT.

The sample holds one count of this clone. The V gene is TRBV7-3, the J gene TRBJ2-1; the match to TRBD2 covers 8 bases. This CDR3 comprises 17 residues. Losses at the gene ends were 0 bases for V and 1 base for J; bases not matched to a gene: 5. CDR1 and CDR2 from the germline V gene are SGHTA and FQGTGA. CDR3 sequence: CASSLTSGLDSYNEQFF. CDR3 nucleotides: TGTGCCAGCAGCTTAACCTCGGGACTAGATTCCTACAATGAGCAGTTCTTC.

A word on this clone: Other DNA sequences of this sample code for an identical CDR3. The V gene is TRBV7-3, the J gene TRBJ2-2; TRBD2 matches at 14 bases. Germline loops: CDR1 SGHTA, CDR2 FQGTGA. The CDR3 has 16 amino acids. The ends lost 2 bases at V and 8 bases at J; junction bases unmatched: 4. CDR3 in amino acids: CASSLGLAGGTGELFF. CDR3 DNA sequence: TGTGCCAGCAGCTTAGGACTAGCGGGAGGAACAGGGGAGCTGTTTTTT.

This sequence joins TRBV11-2 and TRBJ2-2, with 7 positions matching TRBD1. Germline CDR1 and CDR2: SGHAT and FQNNGV. Trimming at V came to 5 bases and at J to 1 base, leaving 1 base not matched to a gene. The CDR3 loop spans 14 amino acids. CDR3 in amino acids: CASSNRGNTGELFF. CDR3 coding DNA: TGTGCCAGCAGCAACAGGGGGAACACCGGGGAGCTGTTTTTT.

The chain recombines TRBV9 with TRBJ1-2; 10 nucleotides agree with TRBD1. V lost 4 bases and J lost 6; bases outside the gene matches: 12. The germline V gene encodes CDR1 SGDLS and CDR2 YYNGEE. There are 16 residues in the CDR3. The CDR3 here is CASSQTGGSGLDGYTF. CDR3 bases: TGTGCCAGCAGCCAGACAGGGGGCAGTGGCTTAGATGGCTACACCTTC.

This chain links TRBV4-3 with TRBJ2-2, with 9 bases matching TRBD2. There are 15 residues in the CDR3. Germline trimming cut 7 bases from V and 5 bases from J; bases unmatched to any gene: 8. Germline V gives CDR1 LGHNA, CDR2 YSLEER. The CDR3 loop reads CASKGAGGSTGELFF. The CDR3 nucleotides are TGCGCCAGCAAGGGCGCGGGAGGGTCGACCGGGGAGCTGTTTTTT.

The chain uses TRBV19 and TRBJ2-2, with 7 bases aligning to TRBD2. This CDR3 contains 15 residues. V lost 8 bases and J lost 4; bases outside the gene matches: 10. Germline V gene lookup returns CDR1 LNHDA and CDR2 SQIVND (reference sequence). The CDR3 here is CASSGGTHFTGELFF. The CDR3 bases are TGTGCCAGTTCCGGGGGGACTCATTTCACCGGGGAGCTGTTTTTT.

The chain employs TRBV29-1 and TRBJ2-7, with TRBD1 matching 7 bases. J gave up 4 bases and V 2 bases, and 11 bases lay outside the gene matches. CDR1 and CDR2 from the germline V gene are SQVTM and ANQGSEA. CDR3 length equals 15 residues. The CDR3: CSVELATGYQYEQYF. The DNA for the CDR3 is TGCAGCGTTGAACTGGCGACAGGGTATCAGTACGAGCAGTACTTC.

The rearrangement uses TRBV15 and TRBJ1-4, with 7 bases identical to TRBD1. J gave up 6 bases and V 2 bases, and 6 bases lay outside the gene matches. Germline V CDR1 and CDR2: LNHNV, YYDKDF (reference sequence). The CDR3 extends over 15 amino acids. The CDR3 sequence: CATSRPGGRHEKLFF. CDR3 coding DNA: TGTGCCACCAGCAGACCAGGGGGTCGACATGAAAAACTGTTTTTT.

The rearrangement links TRBV4-3 to TRBJ2-2, with D tentatively TRBD1 (5 bases). This CDR3 contains 14 residues. V was pared by 1 base and J by 6 bases, with 9 bases between. From germline, CDR1 is LGHNA and CDR2 YSLEER. CDR3 nucleotides: TGCGCCAGCAGCCAAGGACAGCTAGCCGGGGAGCTGTTTTTT. Protein: CASSQGQLAGELFF.

The chain recombines TRBV11-3 with TRBJ2-3, with D unresolved. Germline assignment: CDR1 SGHNT and CDR2 YENEEA. V gave up 3 bases and J gave up 2 bases, with 3 bases separating them. CDR3 size: 12 residues. CDR3 sequence reads: CASSFLTDTQYF. CDR3 in DNA: TGTGCCAGCAGCTTCCTCACAGATACGCAGTATTTT.